One sample yielded the 29 T cell receptor beta chains listed below, sequenced in a study of T cells in Graves' hyperthyroidism and ophthalmopathy. Researchers took RNA transcripts and amplified the TCR beta CDR3 regions from them. A set of HTBI primers served as the primers for a first-round RT-PCR of the TCR CDR3. TCRdb itself ran the multiplex PCR reads through MiXCR, one entry per CDR3 protein. Among about 600,000 distinct CDR3 sequences listed, over 12% were seen once. Sample: blood. These receptor sequences come from a woman under 30 with Graves' ophthalmopathy.

In this sample, this clonotype turned up many times. The rearrangement links TRBV6-1 to TRBJ2-3; 7 nucleotides match TRBD2. The CDR3 covers 17 residues. V lost 5 bases to trimming and J lost 1 base; unmatched junction nucleotides: 12. CDR1 and CDR2 from the germline V gene are MNHNS and SASEGT. This CDR3 reads CASSHSLGGVGTDTQYF. The CDR3 nucleotides read TGTGCCAGCAGTCATAGCCTTGGGGGGGTGGGCACAGATACGCAGTATTTT.

In this sample, this clonotype turned up a few times. This chain uses TRBV2 with TRBJ2-7; no definite D call. The V end was cut by 7 bases, the J end by 2 bases, with 15 bases between. This CDR3 is 14 amino acids long. Germline CDR1 and CDR2: SNHLY and FYNNEI. The CDR3 sequence: CASMGWEHTYEQYF. CDR3 in DNA: TGTGCCAGCATGGGTTGGGAACATACCTACGAGCAGTACTTC.

A few counts support this clonotype. This chain joins TRBV9 and TRBJ1-6; 8 positions match TRBD1. V gave up 4 bases and J gave up 8 bases; unmatched junction bases: 5. Looked up from germline, CDR1 is SGDLS and CDR2 is YYNGEE. The CDR3 extends over 14 amino acids. CDR3 sequence: CASSLTGDYSPLHF. CDR3 coding DNA: TGTGCCAGCAGCTTGACAGGGGATTATTCACCCCTCCACTTT.

There are many counts of this clonotype. The chain has TRBV2 and TRBJ1-1; 9 bases are a match to TRBD1. After removal of 3 bases from V and 0 bases from J, the junction contained 5 bases not matched to a gene. The CDR3 is 16 residues long. Germline-derived CDR1 and CDR2 are SNHLY and FYNNEI. The CDR3 DNA sequence: TGTGCCAGCAGTGAGGGACAGGGTTGGATGAACACTGAAGCTTTCTTT. This sequence encodes CASSEGQGWMNTEAFF.

The V gene is TRBV20-1, the J gene TRBJ1-5, with D uncertain. Germline-derived CDR1 and CDR2 are DFQATT and SNEGSKA (reference sequence). The V end was cut by 3 bases, the J end by 0 bases, with 9 bases between. This CDR3 contains 14 residues. CDR3: CSASIGYSNQPQHF. The DNA of the CDR3 is TGCAGTGCTAGTATCGGTTATAGCAATCAGCCCCAGCATTTT.

The V call is TRBV5-6, the J call TRBJ2-5; D unclear. The length of the CDR3 is 14 residues. Germline V gene sequence: CDR1 SGHDT, CDR2 YYEEEE. Trimming left V 2 bases short and J 9 bases short, with 17 bases between. The CDR3 sequence: CASSFGAVKMAQYF. Here the CDR3 DNA reads TGTGCCAGCAGCTTCGGTGCTGTTAAGATGGCCCAGTACTTC.

Many counts were recorded for this clonotype. The V and J genes are TRBV2 and TRBJ1-5; D may be TRBD1 (6 bases). The CDR3 has 17 amino acids. The germline gives CDR1 SNHLY, CDR2 FYNNEI. V was trimmed by 6 bases and J by 2 bases, leaving 20 bases between them. DNA for the CDR3: TGTGCCAGCAGGGAATATACAGGGACCGCGGGCAATCAGCCCCAGCATTTT. Its protein product is CASREYTGTAGNQPQHF.

This clonotype came up many times. The chain employs TRBV28 and TRBJ2-5; D not resolved. Germline CDR1 MDHEN, CDR2 SYDVKM. Trimming cost V 4 bases and J 2 bases, with 14 bases left between them. The CDR3 runs to 15 residues. CDR3 amino acids: CASSSGSVVQETQYF. The DNA of the CDR3 is TGTGCCAGCAGTTCTGGCAGTGTGGTGCAAGAGACCCAGTACTTC.

Many counts were recorded for this clonotype. The J gene is TRBJ2-7, the V gene TRBV29-1, with 11 bases lining up with TRBD2. Germline V gene data show CDR1 as SQVTM and CDR2 as ANQGSEA. With 4 bases clipped from V and 2 bases from J, the junction kept 7 bases outside the gene matches. CDR3 size: 15 residues. For the CDR3, the DNA is TGCAGCGTTGCCACCCTAGCGGGGGGTACCTACGAGCAGTACTTC. Its translation is CSVATLAGGTYEQYF.

Concerning this clonotype: This may come from a read error, since a much larger clone is one base off. The rearrangement uses TRBV20-1 and TRBJ2-2, with a possible D match to TRBD1 (5 bases). V lost 3 bases and J lost 7, with 15 bases in between. CDR3 length: 14 amino acids. In germline, CDR1 is DFQATT, CDR2 SNEGSKA (reference sequence). The CDR3 loop reads CSASSRAYIGELFF. CDR3 coding DNA: TGCAGTGCTAGTTCCAGGGCATACATCGGGGAGCTGTTTTTT.

V and J are TRBV20-1 and TRBJ2-7; D possibly corresponds to TRBD1 (5 bases). The CDR3 runs to 12 residues. CDR1 DFQATT and CDR2 SNEGSKA come from the germline V gene (reference sequence). The ends were cut back, 7 bases at V and 3 bases at J, with 13 bases in the middle. CDR3 nucleotide sequence: TGCAGTGTCACCCGTGACAGCTACGAGCAGTACTTC. It specifies CSVTRDSYEQYF.

This clonotype was picked up a small number of times. One end of the junction is discordant with germline, which a read error may explain. The chain joins TRBV7-2 to TRBJ2-1; unclear D gene. The CDR3 has 14 amino acids. Germline V gives CDR1 SGHTA, CDR2 FQGNSA. The CDR3 sequence is CVSSPTLVHSEQFF. The CDR3 DNA is TGTGTCAGCAGTCCTACCCTCGTCCACAGCGAGCAGTTCTTC.

This clonotype was seen repeatedly, ten times or more. CDR3 sequence: CASSQTPGQQYQPQHF. DNA of the CDR3: TGTGCCAGCAGCCAAACTCCGGGACAACAGTACCAGCCCCAGCATTTT. This rearrangement joins TRBV6-1 to TRBJ1-5, with D possibly TRBD1 on 6 matching bases. Trimming shortened V by 6 bases and J by 7 bases, and 22 bases separated the two germline ends. The CDR3 contains 16 residues. The germline V gene encodes CDR1 MNHNS and CDR2 SASEGT.

This clonotype has at least ten counts. The chain couples TRBV7-2 to TRBJ2-4; 15 nucleotides match TRBD2. The CDR3 runs 22 residues. V lost 5 bases and J lost 1; bases outside the gene matches: 18. Looked up from germline, CDR1 is SGHTA and CDR2 is FQGNSA. The CDR3 sequence is CASSPRGGLGLAGGPAKNIQYF. CDR3 sequence (DNA): TGTGCCAGCAGCCCGAGGGGGGGGCTAGGACTAGCGGGAGGGCCCGCCAAAAACATTCAGTACTTC.

The chain links TRBV15 to TRBJ2-2, with 9 bases lining up with TRBD1. CDR3 size: 14 residues. The J segment lost 6 bases and the V segment lost 11 bases, leaving 10 bases of the junction unmatched. Germline CDR1 and CDR2: LNHNV and YYDKDF (reference sequence). Written as DNA, the CDR3 is TGTGCCTCGTCCGGGACAGGGATCCCCGGGGAGCTGTTTTTT. It specifies CASSGTGIPGELFF.

This clonotype was detected a few times. In DNA form, the CDR3 reads TGTGCCAGCAGCTTGGACGGCAGGCGACCGAGTCCAGCCTATGGCTACACCTTC. It is translated as CASSLDGRRPSPAYGYTF. V is TRBV5-6 and J is TRBJ1-2; D call uncertain. Per the germline V gene, CDR1 is SGHDT and CDR2 is YYEEEE. Deletions cut 0 bases from V and 4 bases from J, with 22 bases between. The CDR3 spans 18 residues.

In its sample, this clonotype was seen a few times. The chain recombines TRBV18 with TRBJ1-1, with 9 positions matching TRBD1. Germline V gives CDR1 KGHSH, CDR2 LQKENI. This CDR3 contains 17 residues. The ends lost 0 bases at V and 5 bases at J; junction bases unmatched: 10. CDR3 amino acids: CASSPPGTGRAGTEAFF. The CDR3 DNA sequence: TGTGCCAGCTCACCACCTGGGACAGGGCGGGCGGGGACTGAAGCTTTCTTT.

The chain couples TRBV3-1 to TRBJ2-7; tentatively, D is TRBD1 or TRBD2 (6 bases each). The V gene lost 0 bases and the J gene lost 1 base, with 13 bases spanning the gap. CDR1 is LGHDT and CDR2 is YNNKEL in the germline V gene (reference sequence). The CDR3 has 16 amino acids. DNA of the CDR3: TGTGCCAGCAGCCAAGATATGGCGGGACAATCCTACGAGCAGTACTTC. It specifies CASSQDMAGQSYEQYF.

In this sample, this clonotype turned up many times. The V and J genes are TRBV27 and TRBJ1-6; D is unresolved. The CDR3 length is 12 residues. Germline V gene lookup returns CDR1 MNHEY and CDR2 SMNVEV (reference sequence). V was cut by 3 bases and J by 9 bases, with 6 bases left in between. The CDR3: CASSFSRSPLHF. DNA of the CDR3: TGTGCCAGCAGTTTCTCCCGTTCACCCCTCCACTTT.

To note about this clonotype: This may be a read error: a much more frequent sequence differs by one nucleotide. This chain connects TRBV28 to TRBJ1-1; TRBD1 might be the D (6 bases). Trimming cost V 5 bases and J 0 bases, with 13 bases left between them. Germline CDR1 MDHEN, CDR2 SYDVKM. The CDR3 covers 15 residues. The CDR3 loop is CASSGDTILNTEAFF. The CDR3 nucleotides read TGTGCCAGCAGTGGGGACACCATCTTGAACACTGAAGCTTTCTTT.

The chain employs TRBV12-3 or TRBV12-4 and TRBJ1-3; a possible D gene is TRBD1 (6 bases). V lost 6 bases and J 5 bases, leaving 14 bases between the germline ends. The CDR3 spans 14 residues. The CDR3 DNA sequence: TGTGCCAGCAGCCCAAGCAGGGGAAGAAACACCATATATTTT. It encodes CASSPSRGRNTIYF.

This clonotype was counted at least ten times. The V and J genes are TRBV7-2 and TRBJ2-7; 9 nucleotides line up with TRBD2. Trimming cost V 1 base and J 5 bases; bases outside gene matches: 9. Germline CDR1 SGHTA, CDR2 FQGNSA. This CDR3 contains 16 residues. In DNA form, the CDR3 reads TGTGCCAGCAGCTTAGGGGGCGGGGGGGAGGATGACGAGCAGTACTTC. Amino acids: CASSLGGGGEDDEQYF.

This clonotype has at least ten counts. The chain recombines TRBV13 with TRBJ2-7; D not certain. Germline V gene lookup returns CDR1 PRHDT and CDR2 FYEKMQ (reference sequence). The CDR3 has 12 amino acids. Trimming removed 0 bases at V and 7 bases at J, with 7 bases between. CDR3 sequence (DNA): TGTGCCAGCAGCTTAGGTCCGTGGGAGCAGTACTTC. This encodes CASSLGPWEQYF.

This chain connects TRBV4-1 to TRBJ2-2; 10 bases are shared with TRBD1. Germline V gene lookup returns CDR1 MGHRA and CDR2 YSYEKL. V lost 4 bases to trimming and J lost 5 bases; unmatched junction nucleotides: 4. The CDR3 has 15 residues. CDR3 protein: CASSLRDRGTGELFF. The DNA of the CDR3 is TGCGCCAGCAGCCTCCGGGACAGGGGTACCGGGGAGCTGTTTTTT.

This clonotype was detected ten times or more. The chain is built from TRBV7-9 and TRBJ2-1, with 12 bases lining up with TRBD2. V was clipped by 0 bases and J by 9 bases; unmatched bases: 0. The germline V gene has CDR1 SEHNR and CDR2 FQNEAQ (reference sequence). The CDR3 is 14 residues long. The CDR3 is CASSLATSGSEQFF. The CDR3 coding sequence is TGTGCCAGCAGCTTAGCGACTAGCGGGAGTGAGCAGTTCTTC. The full variable domain, its missing parts supplied by reference TRBV7-9 and TRBJ2-1, is DTGVSQNPRHKITKRGQNVTFRCDPISEHNRLYWYRQTLGQGPEFLTYFQNEAQLEKSRLLSDRFSAERPKGSFSTLEIQRTEQGDSAMYLCASSLATSGSEQFFGPGTRLTVL.

The chain uses TRBV20-1 and TRBJ1-6; 9 bases map to TRBD1. Per the germline V gene, CDR1 is DFQATT and CDR2 is SNEGSKA (reference sequence). The CDR3 is 16 residues long. Trimming at V came to 0 bases and at J to 9 bases, leaving 9 bases not matched to a gene. The CDR3 coding sequence is TGCAGTGCTAGAGAGACCGGGACAGGGAAGGGTTCACCCCTCCACTTT. Amino acids: CSARETGTGKGSPLHF.

Turning to this clonotype: At one of its ends the junction is not consistent with the germline gene, which may arise from a read error. J is TRBJ2-6 and V is TRBV2, with 7 bases matching TRBD2. This CDR3 is built from 16 residues. From germline, CDR1 is SNHLY and CDR2 FYNNEI. CDR3 DNA sequence: TGTGCCGGCAGTGAGGTGGGGGGGGGGGGGGCCAACGTCCTGACTTTC. The encoded protein is CAGSEVGGGGANVLTF.

This clonotype has just a few counts. V usage is TRBV20-1 and J usage is TRBJ2-1; 11 bases align to TRBD2. The CDR3 is 16 amino acids. Germline trimming cut 0 bases from V and 10 bases from J; bases unmatched to any gene: 11. CDR1 is DFQATT, CDR2 SNEGSKA, per germline (reference sequence). The CDR3 bases are TGCAGTGCTAGAGATGGCACACTAGCGGGAGTTCGAGAGCAGTTCTTC. This sequence encodes CSARDGTLAGVREQFF.

This clonotype showed up just a few times. This rearrangement joins TRBV9 to TRBJ2-3; the D is unclear. V was cut by 5 bases and J by 2 bases, with 6 bases left in between. Germline-derived CDR1 and CDR2 are SGDLS and YYNGEE. There are 12 residues in the CDR3. CDR3 nucleotide sequence: TGTGCCAGCAGGGAGTTCACAGATACGCAGTATTTT. This gives the protein CASREFTDTQYF.